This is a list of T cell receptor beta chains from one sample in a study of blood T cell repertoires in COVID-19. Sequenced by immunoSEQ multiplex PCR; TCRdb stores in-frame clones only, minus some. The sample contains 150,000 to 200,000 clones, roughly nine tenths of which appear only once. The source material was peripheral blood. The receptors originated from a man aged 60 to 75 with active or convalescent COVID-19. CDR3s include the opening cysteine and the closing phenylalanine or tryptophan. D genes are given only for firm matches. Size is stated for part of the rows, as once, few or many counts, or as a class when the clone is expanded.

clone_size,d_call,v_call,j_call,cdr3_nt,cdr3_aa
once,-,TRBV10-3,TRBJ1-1,TGTGCCACCCTGGACACTTCTGGGAACACTGAAGCTTTCTTT,CATLDTSGNTEAFF
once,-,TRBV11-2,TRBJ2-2,TGTGCCAGCTCGCGGGGTACTCCGAACACCGGGGAGCTGTTTTTT,CASSRGTPNTGELFF
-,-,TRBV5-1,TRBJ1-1,TGCGCCAGCAGCTTGACAGGACGGGACACTGAAGCTTTCTTT,CASSLTGRDTEAFF
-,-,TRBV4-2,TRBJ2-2,TGTGCCAGCAGCCAAAAAAGCCGGGGGGCGGGGGACCCCGGGGAGCTGTTTTTT,CASSQKSRGAGDPGELFF
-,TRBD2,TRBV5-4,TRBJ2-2,TGTGCCAGCAGCCCGGGACTAGCGGGGGGGACCGGGGAGCTGTTTTTT,CASSPGLAGGTGELFF
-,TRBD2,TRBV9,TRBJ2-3,TGTGCCAGCAGCCCTCCGGGTTTGGGACTACTTACAGATACGCAGTATTTT,CASSPPGLGLLTDTQYF
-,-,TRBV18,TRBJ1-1,TGTGCCAGCTCACAGGACGGGGACACTGAAGCTTTCTTT,CASSQDGDTEAFF
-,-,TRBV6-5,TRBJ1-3,TGTGCCAGCAGTTACTCGGAGGGTAACACCATATATTTT,CASSYSEGNTIYF
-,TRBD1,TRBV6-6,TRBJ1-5,TGTGCCAGCAGTCTCGGACAGGGCCGCAATCAGCCCCAGCATTTT,CASSLGQGRNQPQHF
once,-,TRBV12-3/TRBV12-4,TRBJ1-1,TGTGCCAGCAGTTCCGACCCGGGGACTGAAGCTTTCTTT,CASSSDPGTEAFF
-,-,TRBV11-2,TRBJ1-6,TGTGCCAGCAGCTTAAGCCAGGGAAGGGGATCACCCCTCCACTTT,CASSLSQGRGSPLHF
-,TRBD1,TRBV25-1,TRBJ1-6,TGTGCCAGCAGTGAGGGGGGCAGGGGGGAACCACCCCTCCACTTT,CASSEGGRGEPPLHF
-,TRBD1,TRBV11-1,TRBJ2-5,TGTGCCAGCAGCTCGCCGGGACAGGGGCGAAAGACCCAGTACTTC,CASSSPGQGRKTQYF
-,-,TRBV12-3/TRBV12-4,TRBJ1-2,TGTGCCAGCAGTTTTGAAGGGAGGGGTGGCTACACCTTC,CASSFEGRGGYTF
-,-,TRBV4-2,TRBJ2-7,TGTGCCAGCAGCCAAGTCAGCGAACAAACCTACGAGCAGTACTTC,CASSQVSEQTYEQYF
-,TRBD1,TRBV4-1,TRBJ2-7,TGCGCCAGCAGCCAAGGCCCGGGACAGGGGACCCACGAGCAGTACTTC,CASSQGPGQGTHEQYF
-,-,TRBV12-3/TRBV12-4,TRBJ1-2,TGTGCCAGCAGTGCCGGGACTCTCTATGGCTACACCTTC,CASSAGTLYGYTF
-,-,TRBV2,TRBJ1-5,TGTGCCAGCAGTGAAACAGGGATGGATCAGCCCCAGCATTTT,CASSETGMDQPQHF
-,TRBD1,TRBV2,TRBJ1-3,TGTGCCAGCAGACAGGGACAGGGTCTCACTGGAAACACCATATATTTT,CASRQGQGLTGNTIYF
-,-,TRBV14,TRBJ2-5,TGTGCCAGCAGCCCCCGGACAGGACGGGGAGGGACCCAGTACTTC,CASSPRTGRGGTQYF
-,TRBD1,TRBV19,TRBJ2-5,TGTGCCAGTAGTCCACGGACAGGGGAGGTCGAGACCCAGTACTTC,CASSPRTGEVETQYF
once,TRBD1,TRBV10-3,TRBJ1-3,TGTGCCACGCGGTTGGGACAGGGTTCTGGAAACACCATATATTTT,CATRLGQGSGNTIYF
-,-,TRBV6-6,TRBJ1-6,TGTGCCAGCAGCCAACGACAGGCCTATAATTCACCCCTCCACTTT,CASSQRQAYNSPLHF
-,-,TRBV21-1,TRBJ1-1,TGTGCCAGCAGCAAAGGAGAGGGACTTCATGAAGCTTTCTTT,CASSKGEGLHEAFF
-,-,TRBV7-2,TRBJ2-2,TGTGCCAGCAGCCCCACCCTGACTGAGACCGGGGAGCTGTTTTTT,CASSPTLTETGELFF
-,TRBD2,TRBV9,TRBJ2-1,TGTGCCAGCAGCGTAGCTCTAGCGGCTACCTACAATGAGCAGTTCTTC,CASSVALAATYNEQFF
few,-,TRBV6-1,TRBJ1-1,TGTGCCAGCAGTGATTTTAGGGGCTATGAAGCTTTCTTT,CASSDFRGYEAFF